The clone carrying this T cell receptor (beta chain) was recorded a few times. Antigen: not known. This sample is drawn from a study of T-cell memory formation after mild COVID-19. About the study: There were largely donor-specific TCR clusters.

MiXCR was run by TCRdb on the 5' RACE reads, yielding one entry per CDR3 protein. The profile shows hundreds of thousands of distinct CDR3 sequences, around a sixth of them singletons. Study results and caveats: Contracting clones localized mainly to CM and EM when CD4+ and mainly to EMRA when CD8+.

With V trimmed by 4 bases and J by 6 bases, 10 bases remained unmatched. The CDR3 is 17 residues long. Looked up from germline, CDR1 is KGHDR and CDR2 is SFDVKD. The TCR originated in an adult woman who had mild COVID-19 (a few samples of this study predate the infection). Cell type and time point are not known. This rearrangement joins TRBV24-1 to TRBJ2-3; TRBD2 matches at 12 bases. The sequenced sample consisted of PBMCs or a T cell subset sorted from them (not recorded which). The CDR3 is CATSDPGTSGFRDTQYF. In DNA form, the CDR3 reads TGTGCCACCAGTGACCCTGGGACTAGCGGGTTTCGGGATACGCAGTATTTT.